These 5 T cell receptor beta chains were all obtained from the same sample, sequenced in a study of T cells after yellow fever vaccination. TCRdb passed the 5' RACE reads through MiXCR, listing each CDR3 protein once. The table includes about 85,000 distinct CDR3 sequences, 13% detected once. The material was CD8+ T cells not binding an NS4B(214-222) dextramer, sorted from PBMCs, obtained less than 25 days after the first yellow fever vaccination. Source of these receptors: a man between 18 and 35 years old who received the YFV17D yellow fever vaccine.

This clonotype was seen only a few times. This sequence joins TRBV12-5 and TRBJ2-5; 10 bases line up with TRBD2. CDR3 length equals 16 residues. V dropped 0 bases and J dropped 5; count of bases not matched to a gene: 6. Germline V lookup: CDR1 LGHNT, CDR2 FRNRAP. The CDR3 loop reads CASGLVTSGAWETQYF. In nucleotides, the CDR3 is TGTGCTAGTGGTTTGGTTACTAGCGGGGCCTGGGAGACCCAGTACTTC.

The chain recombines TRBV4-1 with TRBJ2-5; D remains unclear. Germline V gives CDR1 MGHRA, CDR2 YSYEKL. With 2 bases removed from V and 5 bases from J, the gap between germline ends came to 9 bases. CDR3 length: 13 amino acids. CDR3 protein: CASSQFADETQYF. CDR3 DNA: TGCGCCAGCAGCCAATTTGCAGATGAGACCCAGTACTTC.

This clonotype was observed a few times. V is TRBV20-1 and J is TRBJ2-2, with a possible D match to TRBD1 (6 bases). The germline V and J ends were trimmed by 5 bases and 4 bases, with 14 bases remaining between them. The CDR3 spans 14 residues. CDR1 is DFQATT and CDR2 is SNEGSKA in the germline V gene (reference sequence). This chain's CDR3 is CSALQGVITGELFF. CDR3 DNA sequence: TGCAGTGCTCTACAGGGAGTTATCACCGGGGAGCTGTTTTTT.

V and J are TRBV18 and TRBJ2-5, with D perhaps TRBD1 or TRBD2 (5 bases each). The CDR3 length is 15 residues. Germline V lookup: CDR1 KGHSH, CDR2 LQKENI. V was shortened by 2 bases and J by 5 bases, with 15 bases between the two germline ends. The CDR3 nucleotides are TGTGCCAGCTCACCAAGGGACGGTAGGAGGGAGACCCAGTACTTC. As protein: CASSPRDGRRETQYF. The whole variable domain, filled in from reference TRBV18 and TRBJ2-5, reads NAGVMQNPRHLVRRRGQEARLRCSPMKGHSHVYWYRQLPEEGLKFMVYLQKENIIDESGMPKERFSAEFPKEGPSILRIQQVVRGDSAAYFCASSPRDGRRETQYFGPGTRLLVL.

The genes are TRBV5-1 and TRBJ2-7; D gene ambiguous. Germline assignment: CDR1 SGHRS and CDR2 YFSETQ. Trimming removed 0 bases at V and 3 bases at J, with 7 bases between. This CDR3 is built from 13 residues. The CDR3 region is CASSLVPDYEQYV. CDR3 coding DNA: TGCGCCAGCAGCTTGGTTCCGGACTACGAGCAGTACGTC.